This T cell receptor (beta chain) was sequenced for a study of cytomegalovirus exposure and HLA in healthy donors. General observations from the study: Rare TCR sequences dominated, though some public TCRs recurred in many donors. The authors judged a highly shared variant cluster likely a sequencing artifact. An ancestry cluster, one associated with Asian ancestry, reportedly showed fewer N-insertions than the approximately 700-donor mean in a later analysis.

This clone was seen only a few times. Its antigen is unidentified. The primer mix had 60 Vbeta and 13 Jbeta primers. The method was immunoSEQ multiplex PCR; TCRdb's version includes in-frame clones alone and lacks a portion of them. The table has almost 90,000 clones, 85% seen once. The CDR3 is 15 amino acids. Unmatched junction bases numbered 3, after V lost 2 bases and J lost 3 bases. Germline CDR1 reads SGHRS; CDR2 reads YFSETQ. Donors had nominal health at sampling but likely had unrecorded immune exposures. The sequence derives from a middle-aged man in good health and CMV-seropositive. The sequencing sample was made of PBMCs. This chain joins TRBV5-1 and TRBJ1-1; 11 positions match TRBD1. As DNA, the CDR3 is TGCGCCAGCAGCTTTTCGGGACAGGGGGACACTGAAGCTTTCTTT. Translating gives CASSFSGQGDTEAFF.